This T cell receptor beta chain was sequenced for a study of T cells in Graves' hyperthyroidism and ophthalmopathy. Germline V gene sequence: CDR1 ENHRY, CDR2 SYGVKD. The J segment lost 0 bases and the V segment lost 3 bases, leaving 4 bases of the junction unmatched. This CDR3 region has 16 residues. As concerns this clonotype: Its antigen is not identified.

Every diagnosis used clinical symptoms, serum thyroxine and TRAb, thyroid ultrasound and orbital computed tomography. Using RNA transcripts as the source, TCR beta CDR3 regions were amplified. First-round RT-PCR targeting the TCR CDR3 was performed with the HTBI primer set. In TCRdb, the multiplex PCR reads were re-called with MiXCR into one record per CDR3 protein. The profile shows about 510,000 distinct CDR3 sequences, approximately 48% of them singletons. General study points: Stable hyperthyroidism was told apart from ophthalmopathy by a model built on 13 V-J features.

The receptor comes from an adult woman with Graves' disease, either hyperthyroidism or ophthalmopathy (not recorded which). V is TRBV10-3 and J is TRBJ2-7, with 11 bases lining up with TRBD1. The specimen was peripheral blood or thyroid tissue (not recorded which). The CDR3 sequence: CAISDSGTGGSYEQYF. CDR3 in DNA: TGTGCCATCAGTGACTCCGGGACAGGGGGCTCCTACGAGCAGTACTTC.